Each of the 19 T cell receptor beta chains below was sequenced from the same sample in a study of OX40 agonist ivuxolimab in advanced cancers. Clones were read by immunoSEQ multiplex PCR, and TCRdb kept only the in-frame ones, dropping some. The table lists about 50,000 clones, around 86% of them singletons. Sequencing was performed on CD4+ or CD8+ T cells sorted from blood, taken in a trial of the OX40 agonist ivuxolimab. The receptors were sampled from an adult with an advanced solid tumor such as melanoma, head and neck, liver or kidney cancer.

The rearrangement links TRBV2 to TRBJ2-6; D tentatively reads TRBD1 or TRBD2 (6 bases each). The germline V gene has CDR1 SNHLY and CDR2 FYNNEI. CDR3 length: 13 amino acids. Trimming shortened V by 11 bases and J by 6 bases, and 14 bases separated the two germline ends. The CDR3 DNA reads TGTGCCGGCGGGACACGGGCGGCCAACGTCCTGACTTTC. It yields the protein CAGGTRAANVLTF.

This clone showed up just once. This chain joins TRBV9 and TRBJ2-1; tentatively, D is TRBD2 (5 bases). The V and J ends lost 0 bases and 4 bases respectively, with 14 bases between them. Germline V gene lookup returns CDR1 SGDLS and CDR2 YYNGEE. The length of the CDR3 is 16 residues. CDR3 in amino acids: CASSVAAGPFYNEQFF. CDR3 DNA: TGTGCCAGCAGCGTAGCGGCGGGTCCATTTTACAATGAGCAGTTCTTC.

The chain links TRBV5-5 to TRBJ2-1, with D possibly TRBD2 on 6 matching bases. This CDR3 spans 16 amino acids. Trimming took 4 bases from V and 5 from J, leaving 19 bases between them. Per germline, CDR1 SGHKS and CDR2 YYEKEE (reference sequence). CDR3 region: CASSPSGTSSNNEQFF. In DNA form, the CDR3 reads TGTGCCAGCAGCCCTTCCGGGACTTCTTCTAACAATGAGCAGTTCTTC.

This clone appeared a few times. The chain combines TRBV7-2 with TRBJ1-2; D uncertain. V was shortened by 5 bases and J by 9 bases, with 13 bases between the two germline ends. The CDR3 contains 12 residues. Germline V gene data show CDR1 as SGHTA and CDR2 as FQGNSA. This CDR3 is CASSGYSTRYTF. The CDR3 DNA follows: TGTGCCAGCAGCGGGTACAGTACGCGCTACACCTTC.

The CDR3 loop reads CASSLGRKEAFF. As DNA, the CDR3 is TGTGCCAGCAGTTTGGGACGGAAAGAAGCTTTCTTT. The rearrangement joins TRBV28 to TRBJ1-1, with a weak D call TRBD1 (5 bases). Trimming left V 3 bases short and J 8 bases short, with 10 bases between. The germline gives CDR1 MDHEN, CDR2 SYDVKM. This CDR3 comprises 12 residues.

This chain uses TRBV19 with TRBJ1-5; 9 bases are a match to TRBD1. This CDR3 contains 16 residues. The germline V gene has CDR1 LNHDA and CDR2 SQIVND (reference sequence). Unmatched junction bases numbered 9, after V lost 3 bases and J lost 6 bases. In nucleotides, the CDR3 is TGTGCCAGTAGTATTGGAGTTAGGGACAGGGCTCAGCCCCAGCATTTT. It translates to CASSIGVRDRAQPQHF.

The gene calls are TRBV15 and TRBJ2-7, with TRBD1 matching over 7 bases. The CDR3 contains 17 residues. The germline CDR1 and CDR2 sequences are LNHNV and YYDKDF (reference sequence). The V gene end was trimmed by 5 bases and the J gene end by 4 bases; junction bases not matched to a gene: 17. CDR3: CATSGPRQGMGPYEQYF. The CDR3 DNA is TGTGCCACCAGCGGACCCCGACAGGGTATGGGCCCTTACGAGCAGTACTTC.

The CDR3 loop is CASSLRQGDYEQYF. The CDR3 coding sequence is TGTGCCAGCAGCTTAAGACAGGGGGACTACGAGCAGTACTTC. The chain has TRBV11-2 and TRBJ2-7; the match to TRBD1 covers 9 bases. CDR3 length equals 14 residues. The V gene end was trimmed by 2 bases and the J gene end by 3 bases; junction bases not matched to a gene: 2. Germline CDR1 reads SGHAT; CDR2 reads FQNNGV.

The V gene is TRBV6-4, the J gene TRBJ1-5; D possibly corresponds to TRBD1 (6 bases). CDR3 size: 13 residues. V shed 4 bases and J shed 6 bases, with 10 bases lying between them. Germline CDR1 MRHNA, CDR2 SNTAGT. The DNA for the CDR3 is TGTGCCAGCAGTGTGGGGGGCTCTCAGCCCCAGCATTTT. Translated, it gives CASSVGGSQPQHF.

The gene calls are TRBV2 and TRBJ2-3; 10 bases are shared with TRBD1. This CDR3 is 15 amino acids long. Germline values: CDR1 SNHLY, CDR2 FYNNEI. With 4 bases clipped from V and 3 bases from J, the junction kept 4 bases outside the gene matches. The CDR3: CASSGGQGWTDTQYF. The DNA for the CDR3 is TGTGCCAGCAGTGGGGGACAGGGGTGGACAGATACGCAGTATTTT.

The chain links TRBV10-2 to TRBJ1-4; D remains unclear. The CDR3 totals 13 residues. CDR1 is WSHSY, CDR2 SAAADI, per germline. V was pared by 3 bases and J by 6 bases, with 8 bases between. The CDR3 sequence: CASSEPSYEKLFF. CDR3 DNA: TGCGCCAGCAGTGAACCCAGCTATGAAAAACTGTTTTTT.

The chain couples TRBV6-6 to TRBJ1-6; 9 bases fit TRBD1. This CDR3 spans 16 amino acids. Germline CDR1 MNHNY, CDR2 SVGAGI (reference sequence). Germline trimming cut 6 bases from V and 10 bases from J; bases unmatched to any gene: 13. Here the CDR3 DNA reads TGTGCCAGCAGGCCACCTACGGGACAGGGATCATCACCCCTCCACTTT. This sequence encodes CASRPPTGQGSSPLHF.

This sequence joins TRBV9 and TRBJ1-6; D is undetermined. The V gene's germline CDR1 is SGDLS and CDR2 YYNGEE. The V end lost 0 bases, the J end lost 8 bases, and 9 bases lay between the germline ends. This CDR3 comprises 14 residues. CDR3 DNA: TGTGCCAGCAGCGTAGAGGGCCCTCATTCACCCCTCCACTTT. It specifies CASSVEGPHSPLHF.

This clone appeared a few times. The rearrangement uses TRBV10-3 and TRBJ1-5; D ambiguous. The length of the CDR3 is 13 residues. The V gene's germline CDR1 is ENHRY and CDR2 SYGVKD. V lost 6 bases and J lost 3, with 9 bases in between. DNA for the CDR3: TGTGCCATCAGCCGGGAGTACAATCAGCCCCAGCATTTT. This codes for CAISREYNQPQHF.

Only a few counts were recorded for this clone. V is TRBV19 and J is TRBJ1-5; D might be TRBD1 (5 bases). This CDR3 spans 18 amino acids. The V gene lost 3 bases and the J gene lost 0 bases, with 18 bases spanning the gap. The germline gives CDR1 LNHDA, CDR2 SQIVND (reference sequence). As DNA, the CDR3 is TGTGCCAGTAGTATCCTAGTTTCGGGGCCCTATAGCAATCAGCCCCAGCATTTT. Translating it yields CASSILVSGPYSNQPQHF.

The chain couples TRBV5-1 to TRBJ2-1; the D gene is possibly TRBD2 (6 bases). Trimming removed 4 bases from V and 6 bases from J, with 14 bases in between. The CDR3 length is 14 residues. Germline CDR1 is SGHRS and CDR2 is YFSETQ. Here the CDR3 DNA reads TGCGCCAGCAGCCCTGACCGGGGGAGCAATGAGCAGTTCTTC. Its protein product is CASSPDRGSNEQFF.

This chain connects TRBV9 to TRBJ2-3, with 10 bases lining up with TRBD2. Germline loops: CDR1 SGDLS, CDR2 YYNGEE. The CDR3 extends over 14 amino acids. Trimming at V came to 3 bases and at J to 7 bases, leaving 5 bases not matched to a gene. Here the CDR3 reads CASSGIAGGNTQYF. The CDR3 nucleotides are TGTGCCAGCAGCGGAATAGCGGGAGGAAATACGCAGTATTTT.

The sample holds a few counts of this clone. J is TRBJ2-2 and V is TRBV9; D uncertain. Germline loops: CDR1 SGDLS, CDR2 YYNGEE. V dropped 0 bases and J dropped 8 bases, with 2 bases sitting between them. The CDR3 is 11 residues long. Here the CDR3 reads CASSVGGELFF. As DNA, the CDR3 is TGTGCCAGCAGCGTAGGGGGGGAGCTGTTTTTT.

The chain recombines TRBV4-3 with TRBJ2-5; D is possibly TRBD2 (5 bases). The assigned J gene may be wrong: the sequence end matches TRBJ2-7 better. Germline-derived CDR1 and CDR2 are LGHNA and YSLEER. The CDR3 is 19 residues long. Here the CDR3 reads CASSQDLTRVGGSHYEQYF. Written as DNA, the CDR3 is TGCGCCAGCAGCCAAGACCTGACCCGAGTGGGCGGGTCACACTACGAGCAGTACTTC.